The 18 T cell receptor beta chains reported below all come from one sample, sequenced in a study of neoadjuvant anti-PD-1 for oral cavity cancer. Sequencing was performed with immunoSEQ multiplex PCR; in TCRdb, only in-frame clones are kept and a portion is missing. This sample has more than 50,000 clones, with more than 60% found just once. Source: PBMCs, taken before nivolumab (anti-PD-1) treatment. The receptors shown here come from a person between 35 and 79 years old with oral cavity squamous cell carcinoma.

The J gene is TRBJ1-5, the V gene TRBV5-6; 10 positions agree with TRBD1. The CDR3 loop spans 16 amino acids. Germline lookup yields CDR1 SGHDT and CDR2 YYEEEE. Trimming took 4 bases from V and 4 from J; bases not matched to a gene: 8. The DNA of the CDR3 is TGTGCCAGCAGCGGTGACAGGGGGCTCGGGAATCAGCCCCAGCATTTT. Translated: CASSGDRGLGNQPQHF.

The chain combines TRBV5-1 with TRBJ1-1; 9 bases are shared with TRBD1. After removal of 4 bases from V and 0 bases from J, the junction contained 7 bases not matched to a gene. The CDR3 runs 16 residues. Germline CDR1 is SGHRS and CDR2 is YFSETQ. CDR3 DNA sequence: TGCGCCAGCAGCCTACGACAGGGGGGAATGAACACTGAAGCTTTCTTT. Translated, it gives CASSLRQGGMNTEAFF. Together with reference TRBV5-1 and TRBJ1-1, the CDR3 gives the full variable domain: KAGVTQTPRYLIKTRGQQVTLSCSPISGHRSVSWYQQTPGQGLQFLFEYFSETQRNKGNFPGRFSGRQFSNSRSEMNVSTLELGDSALYLCASSLRQGGMNTEAFFGQGTRLTVV.

As for this clone: Germline and junction disagree at one end, which may indicate a read error. This sequence joins TRBV6-1 and TRBJ1-1; 8 bases are shared with TRBD1. This CDR3 is built from 13 residues. Per germline, CDR1 MNHNS and CDR2 SASEGT. CDR3 sequence reads: CASSLDRGRGRDF. The CDR3 DNA reads TGTGCCAGCAGCCTAGACAGGGGCCGCGGGCGGGATTTT.

The J gene is TRBJ1-2, the V gene TRBV21-1. TRBV21-1 is described as a pseudogene. The CDR3 contains 13 residues. The CDR3 region is CASVATTSYGYTF. DNA for the CDR3: TGTGCCAGCGTGGCGACAACTAGCTATGGCTACACCTTC.

The V and J genes are TRBV7-9 and TRBJ1-3; D is unresolved. The germline gives CDR1 SEHNR, CDR2 FQNEAQ (reference sequence). This CDR3 comprises 18 residues. V was trimmed by 3 bases and J by 0 bases, leaving 18 bases between them. The CDR3, as DNA: TGTGCCAGCAGCTTCGCCCAAGCCCACGGCTTCTCTGGAAACACCATATATTTT. It codes for CASSFAQAHGFSGNTIYF.

The chain carries TRBV7-6 and TRBJ1-3; 8 nucleotides line up with TRBD1. Trimming at V came to 1 base and at J to 0 bases, leaving 8 bases not matched to a gene. Germline-derived CDR1 and CDR2 are SGHVS and FNYEAQ. The CDR3 runs to 18 residues. In DNA, the CDR3 is TGTGCCAGCAGCTTAGGACCCCGGGACAGGAGCTCTGGAAACACCATATATTTT. Protein: CASSLGPRDRSSGNTIYF.

The CDR3 DNA reads as TGTGCTAGTGGTTTGGTCCTAGCGGGGGGAACCAACACCGGGGAGCTGTTTTTT. Residues: CASGLVLAGGTNTGELFF. The chain links TRBV12-5 to TRBJ2-2; TRBD2 agrees at 11 bases. This CDR3 is built from 18 residues. With 0 bases clipped from V and 2 bases from J, the junction kept 5 bases outside the gene matches. The germline V gene has CDR1 LGHNT and CDR2 FRNRAP.

The V call is TRBV7-3, the J call TRBJ2-2; TRBD2 aligns across 10 bases. The CDR3 covers 19 residues. CDR1 SGHTA and CDR2 FQGTGA come from the germline V gene. The V segment lost 1 base and the J segment 4 bases; nucleotides outside the gene matches: 12. CDR3 DNA sequence: TGTGCCAGCAGCTTAATGGCTAGCGGGAGCCCCATCGGCACCGGGGAGCTGTTTTTT. Translating gives CASSLMASGSPIGTGELFF.

This clone was found a few times. V is TRBV13 and J is TRBJ1-2, with 10 bases matching TRBD1. V trimming: 5 bases; J trimming: 4 bases; junction bases outside the gene matches: 13. This CDR3 comprises 17 residues. Per germline, CDR1 PRHDT and CDR2 FYEKMQ (reference sequence). CDR3 amino acids: CASSGPGQGRDGYGYTF. The CDR3 bases are TGTGCCAGCAGCGGACCGGGACAGGGGCGCGACGGCTATGGCTACACCTTC.

The genes are TRBV7-2 and TRBJ2-1, with TRBD2 matching over 7 bases. The V gene's germline CDR1 is SGHTA and CDR2 FQGNSA. The CDR3 length is 12 residues. V trimming: 5 bases; J trimming: 15 bases; junction bases outside the gene matches: 10. The CDR3 here is CASSPTGLGLFF. The CDR3 region has the DNA TGTGCCAGCAGCCCTACCGGACTAGGGCTGTTCTTC.

The rearrangement joins TRBV19 to TRBJ1-1; tentative D call: TRBD1 (6 bases). V lost 7 bases and J 0 bases, leaving 15 bases between the germline ends. This CDR3 comprises 15 residues. CDR1 and CDR2 (germline): LNHDA, SQIVND (reference sequence). CDR3 amino acids: CASITQGKVNTEAFF. The DNA for the CDR3 is TGTGCCAGTATAACGCAGGGGAAAGTGAACACTGAAGCTTTCTTT.

V gene TRBV9 combines with J gene TRBJ1-1, with D perhaps TRBD1 (6 bases). The CDR3 runs 15 residues. Looked up from germline, CDR1 is SGDLS and CDR2 is YYNGEE. V shed 0 bases and J shed 1 base, with 10 bases lying between them. CDR3 loop: CASSVGRTENTEAFF. CDR3 DNA: TGTGCCAGCAGCGTAGGCCGGACAGAGAACACTGAAGCTTTCTTT.

This rearrangement joins TRBV14 to TRBJ2-7; 9 bases align to TRBD1. This CDR3 has 15 residues. The germline V gene has CDR1 SGHDN and CDR2 FVKESK. J was trimmed by 3 bases and V by 4 bases; bases with no gene match: 7. The CDR3, as DNA: TGTGCCAGCAGCCTTGGGACAGGGCCCCTCTACGAGCAGTACTTC. Encoded protein: CASSLGTGPLYEQYF.

The chain carries TRBV27 and TRBJ1-2, with D possibly matching TRBD1 (5 bases). Trimming took off 1 base at V and 8 bases at J, with 17 bases between the two ends. CDR1 and CDR2 from the germline V gene are MNHEY and SMNVEV (reference sequence). The CDR3 loop spans 15 amino acids. The CDR3 coding sequence is TGTGCCAGCAGTTTATGGGGCGGAGGTGTGAGAGGCTACACCTTC. It specifies CASSLWGGGVRGYTF.

The V gene is TRBV5-1, the J gene TRBJ2-5; unclear D gene. Per the germline V gene, CDR1 is SGHRS and CDR2 is YFSETQ. The V end lost 1 base, the J end lost 5 bases, and 9 bases lay between the germline ends. This CDR3 region has 13 residues. CDR3 bases: TGCGCCAGCAGCTTGTTGGACCGGGAGACCCAGTACTTC. Protein sequence: CASSLLDRETQYF.

The chain uses TRBV7-2 and TRBJ2-1; 11 bases match TRBD2. Trimming removed 2 bases from V and 4 bases from J; junction bases left unmatched: 7. Germline CDR1 reads SGHTA; CDR2 reads FQGNSA. CDR3 size: 17 residues. CDR3 sequence (DNA): TGTGCCAGCAGCTTACTAGCGGGAGGCTTCTTGTACAATGAGCAGTTCTTC. As protein: CASSLLAGGFLYNEQFF.

The gene calls are TRBV9 and TRBJ1-6; 9 bases align to TRBD1. The germline V gene encodes CDR1 SGDLS and CDR2 YYNGEE. With 4 bases clipped from V and 9 bases from J, the junction kept 8 bases outside the gene matches. CDR3 size: 15 residues. CDR3 in amino acids: CASSSGDRGISPLHF. CDR3 coding DNA: TGTGCCAGCAGCTCCGGCGACAGGGGGATTTCACCCCTCCACTTT.

The rearrangement joins TRBV29-1 to TRBJ2-3, with no clear D. Trimming stripped 5 bases from V and 6 bases from J, with 6 bases between. The germline gives CDR1 SQVTM, CDR2 ANQGSEA. This CDR3 spans 10 amino acids. The CDR3 nucleotides read TGCAGCGTTTTATCCGATACGCAGTATTTT. Amino acids: CSVLSDTQYF.